The 4 T cell receptor beta chains listed next were all sequenced from one sample in a study of cytomegalovirus exposure and HLA in healthy donors. The PCR contained 60 Vbeta and 13 Jbeta primers. The method was immunoSEQ multiplex PCR; TCRdb's version includes in-frame clones alone and lacks a portion of them. Of under 200,000 clones in the sample, over 75% were seen once. Sequencing was performed on PBMCs. Receptor source: a woman aged 45 to 65 in good health and CMV-seronegative.

The J gene is TRBJ2-3, the V gene TRBV5-1; 13 bases map to TRBD2. Germline trimming cut 3 bases from V and 4 bases from J; bases unmatched to any gene: 14. Germline loops: CDR1 SGHRS, CDR2 YFSETQ. The CDR3 consists of 19 residues. The CDR3 bases are TGCGCCAGCAGCTCCCCCGGGACTAGCGGGATACGAGAGGCAGATACGCAGTATTTT. This encodes CASSSPGTSGIREADTQYF.

This clone has just a few counts. V gene TRBV7-3 combines with J gene TRBJ2-1; 7 bases match TRBD2. Germline-derived CDR1 and CDR2 are SGHTA and FQGTGA. The CDR3 extends over 16 amino acids. V gave up 5 bases and J gave up 0 bases; unmatched junction bases: 7. The CDR3: CASSGGGSGSYNEQFF. CDR3 in DNA: TGTGCCAGCAGCGGAGGCGGGAGTGGCTCCTACAATGAGCAGTTCTTC.

This sequence joins TRBV15 and TRBJ2-7; no firm D call. The CDR3 loop spans 17 amino acids. The germline V gene encodes CDR1 LNHNV and CDR2 YYDKDF (reference sequence). Trimming left V 0 bases short and J 2 bases short, with 17 bases between. The CDR3 DNA sequence: TGTGCCACCAGCAGAGATCTAAGCCCCGGCAGGCCCTACGAGCAGTACTTC. It codes for CATSRDLSPGRPYEQYF. Supplemented by reference TRBV15 and TRBJ2-7, the full variable domain reads DAMVIQNPRYQVTQFGKPVTLSCSQTLNHNVMYWYQQKSSQAPKLLFHYYDKDFNNEADTPDNFQSRRPNTSFCFLDIRSPGLGDTAMYLCATSRDLSPGRPYEQYFGPGTRLTVT.

V is TRBV4-1 and J is TRBJ1-3; D is perhaps TRBD1 (5 bases). With 0 bases removed from V and 0 bases from J, the gap between germline ends came to 9 bases. CDR3 length: 16 amino acids. CDR1 and CDR2 (germline): MGHRA, YSYEKL. DNA of the CDR3: TGCGCCAGCAGCCAAGATGGGGCAGTCTCTGGAAACACCATATATTTT. This encodes CASSQDGAVSGNTIYF.